Sequencing of this T cell receptor (beta chain) was carried out in a study of blood T cells in healthy people across ages. This CDR3 region has 15 residues. The ends lost 6 bases at V and 4 bases at J; junction bases unmatched: 11. Germline lookup yields CDR1 SGHTA and CDR2 FQGNSA. Together with a sample-barcoded 5' primer, a J-beta primer mix was included in a second PCR lasting about 7 to 12 cycles. One entry per CDR3 protein results from TCRdb running MiXCR on the 5' RACE reads. Seen here are roughly 2 million distinct CDR3 sequences, roughly 52% observed once, and the top ten hold less than 2.5%.

The rearrangement uses TRBV7-2 and TRBJ1-2; 7 bases align to TRBD1. The receptor was isolated from a woman aged 35 to 49 in good health. The sample comprised blood. DNA of the CDR3: TGTGCCAGCAGTCCAAACCGGGACAGTGCCTATGGCTACACCTTC. It yields the protein CASSPNRDSAYGYTF.